The sequence of this T cell receptor beta chain was determined in a study of T cells in Graves' hyperthyroidism and ophthalmopathy. As for the study in general: Before treatment of any kind, peripheral blood was taken at initial diagnosis.

TCR beta CDR3 region amplification was performed from RNA transcripts. Initially, a first-round RT-PCR of the TCR CDR3 employed the HTBI primer set. TCRdb reprocessed the multiplex PCR reads via MiXCR and lists one record per CDR3 protein. The repertoire holds more than 350,000 distinct CDR3 sequences, with approximately 17% as singletons. Study outcomes and limitations: Most thyroid-expanded clonotypes above 0.001 were also found in blood.

Blood was sampled at initial diagnosis of hyperthyroidism, prior to onset of any ophthalmopathy symptoms. A note on this clonotype: Its antigen is undetermined.

There are 16 residues in the CDR3. Trimming at V came to 4 bases and at J to 6 bases, leaving 9 bases not matched to a gene. The germline CDR1 and CDR2 sequences are MNHNS and SASEGT. The sequence was collected from a woman aged 30 to 39 with Graves' hyperthyroidism that later progressed to Graves' ophthalmopathy. Sequencing was performed on blood. This chain connects TRBV6-1 to TRBJ2-1; TRBD2 aligns across 10 bases. CDR3 residues: CASSAPAGGRGNEQFF. DNA for the CDR3: TGTGCCAGCAGTGCCCCAGCGGGGGGGAGGGGCAATGAGCAGTTCTTC.